Following are 26 T cell receptor beta chains from one sample sequenced in a study of control samples from healthy donors and cancer patients (dated by TCRdb to 2019 to 2021). The library was made by the immunoSEQ multiplex PCR assay. Sourced from immuneACCESS, this table was stored by TCRdb with only in-frame sequences that have V and J called. A share of the clones is absent; for the studies checked, an unresolved V gene accounts for under half, and the remainder has no known explanation. For this sample there are around 150,000 clones; roughly 90% appear just once. In total, the top ten clones hold around 12% of the sample. The sequencing input was blood. The receptors come from a man aged 25-45 years in good health.

The chain recombines TRBV19 with TRBJ2-1; 8 nucleotides match TRBD1. Germline trimming cut 8 bases from V and 5 bases from J; bases unmatched to any gene: 8. CDR3 length equals 14 residues. Looked up from germline, CDR1 is LNHDA and CDR2 is SQIVND (reference sequence). CDR3 sequence (DNA): TGTGCCAGTGGACAGGGCCCGGGAAACAATGAGCAGTTCTTC. This sequence encodes CASGQGPGNNEQFF.

The genes are TRBV5-6 and TRBJ1-2; D gene ambiguous. CDR3 length: 14 amino acids. V dropped 4 bases and J dropped 5 bases, with 15 bases sitting between them. The V gene's germline CDR1 is SGHDT and CDR2 YYEEEE. The CDR3 sequence is CASSALSGWYGYTF. Here the CDR3 DNA reads TGTGCCAGCAGCGCCCTCTCAGGATGGTATGGCTACACCTTC.

The chain recombines TRBV7-2 with TRBJ2-1; TRBD2 agrees at 11 bases. This CDR3 comprises 15 residues. J lost 7 bases, V lost 5 bases, and 7 bases had no gene match. Germline V gene lookup returns CDR1 SGHTA and CDR2 FQGNSA. The DNA for the CDR3 is TGTGCCAGCAGCCCCGATTGGACTAGCGGGAATGAGCAGTTCTTC. Amino acid sequence: CASSPDWTSGNEQFF.

This clone was recorded once. The rearrangement joins TRBV5-1 to TRBJ2-1, with D unresolved. V was cut by 0 bases and J by 10 bases, with 8 bases left in between. The germline gives CDR1 SGHRS, CDR2 YFSETQ. The CDR3 has 12 amino acids. DNA of the CDR3: TGCGCCAGCAGCTTGGAAGCTCGGGAGCAGTTCTTC. This encodes CASSLEAREQFF.

This chain connects TRBV4-2 to TRBJ1-4; TRBD1 aligns across 7 bases. Germline trimming cut 10 bases from V and 2 bases from J; bases unmatched to any gene: 7. This CDR3 spans 14 amino acids. Germline CDR1 and CDR2: LGHNA and YNFKEQ. The CDR3 nucleotides read TGTGCCACCGGGGACAGCGGCACTAATGAAAAACTGTTTTTT. The encoded protein is CATGDSGTNEKLFF.

The V call is TRBV2, the J call TRBJ2-2; D tentatively reads TRBD1 or TRBD2 (5 bases each). V lost 6 bases and J 2 bases, leaving 13 bases between the germline ends. CDR3 length: 15 residues. The germline CDR1 and CDR2 sequences are SNHLY and FYNNEI. The CDR3: CASSLGRLNTGELFF. The CDR3 coding sequence is TGTGCCAGCAGCTTGGGACGGTTAAACACCGGGGAGCTGTTTTTT.

V usage is TRBV7-3 and J usage is TRBJ1-6; 8 bases line up with TRBD1. Germline CDR1 SGHTA, CDR2 FQGTGA. Germline trimming cut 1 base from V and 8 bases from J; bases unmatched to any gene: 1. This CDR3 is 14 amino acids long. The CDR3 DNA is TGTGCCAGCAGCTTAAAACAGGGGGATTCACCCCTCCACTTT. Amino acid sequence: CASSLKQGDSPLHF. Full variable domain (outside the CDR3, taken from reference TRBV7-3 and TRBJ1-6): GAGVSQTPSNKVTEKGKYVELRCDPISGHTALYWYRQSLGQGPEFLIYFQGTGAADDSGLPNDRFFAVRPEGSVSTLKIQRTERGDSAVYLCASSLKQGDSPLHFGNGTRLTVT.

The CDR3 here is CAWSPTGGGYTF. The CDR3 region has the DNA TGTGCCTGGAGTCCTACAGGGGGAGGCTACACCTTC. The V and J genes are TRBV30 and TRBJ1-2, with 8 bases lining up with TRBD1. The CDR3 runs to 12 residues. In germline, CDR1 is GTSNPN, CDR2 SVGIG (reference sequence). Germline trimming cut 2 bases from V and 8 bases from J; bases unmatched to any gene: 4.

The chain couples TRBV24-1 to TRBJ1-2, with D hard to call. This CDR3 has 15 residues. The germline gives CDR1 KGHDR, CDR2 SFDVKD. V was pared by 4 bases and J by 0 bases, with 11 bases between. CDR3 coding DNA: TGTGCCACCAGTGACCGCACAGAAGCTAACTATGGCTACACCTTC. Translation gives CATSDRTEANYGYTF.

This clone was counted between two and nine times. The chain is built from TRBV4-1 and TRBJ1-1, with D possibly being TRBD1 (5 bases). The CDR3 contains 18 residues. Looked up from germline, CDR1 is MGHRA and CDR2 is YSYEKL. Trimming took 0 bases from V and 7 from J, leaving 24 bases between them. The CDR3 nucleotides read TGCGCCAGCAGCCAAGACGGGACGAGAGGGCAAGTGTTGGGTGAAGCTTTCTTT. Translation: CASSQDGTRGQVLGEAFF.

This chain joins TRBV7-2 and TRBJ2-7, with 11 bases lining up with TRBD2. With 5 bases clipped from V and 9 bases from J, the junction kept 9 bases outside the gene matches. The germline V gene has CDR1 SGHTA and CDR2 FQGNSA. The CDR3 contains 14 residues. The CDR3 DNA reads TGTGCCAGCAGCCATGATAGCGGGAGGGCCGTGCAGTACTTC. Translated: CASSHDSGRAVQYF.

The rearrangement uses TRBV28 and TRBJ1-5; D remains unclear. The CDR3 contains 14 residues. Trimming removed 4 bases from V and 7 bases from J, with 14 bases in between. Germline CDR1 is MDHEN and CDR2 is SYDVKM. In DNA, the CDR3 is TGTGCCAGCAGTTCGAGGGAGTTGTGGCAGCCCCAGCATTTT. It codes for CASSSRELWQPQHF.

The chain uses TRBV13 and TRBJ2-3; D is unresolved. Germline CDR1 PRHDT, CDR2 FYEKMQ (reference sequence). The CDR3 extends over 15 amino acids. V was pared by 4 bases and J by 2 bases, with 13 bases between. CDR3 amino acids: CASSSRLLHTDTQYF. The CDR3 nucleotides read TGTGCCAGCAGCTCTCGACTGCTACACACAGATACGCAGTATTTT.

This clone has only one observation. The V call is TRBV27, the J call TRBJ2-6; D is undetermined. This CDR3 is 15 amino acids long. Germline CDR1 reads MNHEY; CDR2 reads SMNVEV (reference sequence). With 6 bases removed from V and 0 bases from J, the gap between germline ends came to 9 bases. The CDR3 loop is CASSRHLSGANVLTF. The CDR3, as DNA: TGTGCCAGCAGCCGACACCTCTCTGGGGCCAACGTCCTGACTTTC.

This sequence joins TRBV2 and TRBJ1-2, with 8 positions matching TRBD1. CDR3 length equals 17 residues. Germline CDR1 and CDR2: SNHLY and FYNNEI. Trimming cost V 3 bases and J 8 bases; bases outside gene matches: 17. The CDR3 sequence is CASSDPAGGFVMRGYTF. CDR3 nucleotide sequence: TGTGCCAGCAGTGATCCGGCAGGGGGCTTTGTCATGCGGGGCTACACCTTC. Using reference TRBV2 and TRBJ1-2 for the parts outside the CDR3, the full variable domain is EPEVTQTPSHQVTQMGQEVILRCVPISNHLYFYWYRQILGQKVEFLVSFYNNEISEKSEIFDDQFSVERPDGSNFTLKIRSTKLEDSAMYFCASSDPAGGFVMRGYTFGSGTRLTVV.

The rearrangement links TRBV5-1 to TRBJ2-1; D is ambiguous. V was cut by 3 bases and J by 7 bases, with 2 bases left in between. The CDR3 loop spans 10 amino acids. Germline CDR1 and CDR2: SGHRS and YFSETQ. CDR3 in DNA: TGCGCCAGCAGCTCTAATGAGCAGTTCTTC. It specifies CASSSNEQFF.

The count of this clone is one. A junction end diverges from the germline sequence, so it may reflect a read error. J is TRBJ2-7 and V is TRBV11-2; 7 bases align to TRBD1. In germline, CDR1 is SGHAT, CDR2 FQNNGV. CDR3 length: 13 residues. This CDR3 is CASSLDREREQYF. The DNA for the CDR3 is TGTGCCAGCAGCCTAGACAGGGAAAGAGAGCAGTACTTC. Full variable domain (rest looked up from reference TRBV11-2 and TRBJ2-7): EAGVAQSPRYKIIEKRQSVAFWCNPISGHATLYWYQQILGQGPKLLIQFQNNGVVDDSQLPKDRFSAERLKGVDSTLKIQPAKLEDSAVYLCASSLDREREQYFGPGTRLTVT.

The chain employs TRBV27 and TRBJ2-1; D is ambiguous. The CDR3 is 11 residues long. Germline V lookup: CDR1 MNHEY, CDR2 SMNVEV (reference sequence). V was shortened by 6 bases and J by 6 bases, with 6 bases between the two germline ends. CDR3 DNA sequence: TGTGCCAGCAGGCGTAGCAATGAGCAGTTCTTC. It encodes CASRRSNEQFF.

V gene TRBV18 combines with J gene TRBJ1-3, with a weak D call TRBD1 (6 bases). V was trimmed by 9 bases and J by 0 bases, leaving 18 bases between them. This CDR3 is built from 16 residues. The V gene's germline CDR1 is KGHSH and CDR2 LQKENI. CDR3 DNA: TGTGCCAGTTACGGACAGTCCCTTATCTCTGGAAACACCATATATTTT. This encodes CASYGQSLISGNTIYF.

This chain links TRBV11-3 with TRBJ1-3, with D uncertain. V was clipped by 1 base and J by 3 bases, with 7 bases between them. The CDR3 has 14 amino acids. Germline lookup yields CDR1 SGHNT and CDR2 YENEEA. The CDR3 loop reads CASSLGGLGNTIYF. CDR3 coding DNA: TGTGCCAGCAGCTTAGGCGGGCTTGGAAACACCATATATTTT.

The V and J genes are TRBV15 and TRBJ1-1; no firm D call. Germline loops: CDR1 LNHNV, CDR2 YYDKDF (reference sequence). The ends were cut back, 5 bases at V and 0 bases at J, with 7 bases in the middle. There are 13 residues in the CDR3. The CDR3 spells CATSPALNTEAFF. CDR3 DNA: TGTGCCACCAGCCCGGCCCTGAACACTGAAGCTTTCTTT.

The V call is TRBV12-3 or TRBV12-4, the J call TRBJ1-2; D perhaps matches TRBD1 (6 bases). CDR3 length: 13 residues. Trimming removed 7 bases at V and 5 bases at J, with 14 bases between. CDR3 amino acids: CASTERGGYGYTF. CDR3 sequence (DNA): TGTGCCAGCACCGAAAGGGGGGGATATGGCTACACCTTC.

The rearrangement links TRBV5-1 to TRBJ1-6; a possible D gene is TRBD1 (6 bases). V was clipped by 4 bases and J by 4 bases, with 12 bases between them. The CDR3 covers 15 residues. Per the germline V gene, CDR1 is SGHRS and CDR2 is YFSETQ. The CDR3 bases are TGCGCCAGCAGCCTGGACAGCCAATATAATTCACCCCTCCACTTT. Residues: CASSLDSQYNSPLHF.

The chain links TRBV4-1 to TRBJ2-1; TRBD1 matches 10 bases. Germline CDR1 MGHRA, CDR2 YSYEKL. This CDR3 comprises 22 residues. V shed 4 bases, J shed 7 bases, and the junction held 28 bases outside the gene matches. The CDR3, as DNA: TGCGCCAGCAGCCTAAGGACCCCCAGACAGGGGGCGAAAATCTTTCGAACAAATGAGCAGTTCTTC. Amino acids: CASSLRTPRQGAKIFRTNEQFF.

V is TRBV28 and J is TRBJ1-2; D not certain. This CDR3 is 13 amino acids long. Germline assignment: CDR1 MDHEN and CDR2 SYDVKM. V lost 3 bases and J 4 bases, leaving 9 bases between the germline ends. In DNA, the CDR3 is TGTGCCAGCAGTTTCAGACTCTTCTATGGCTACACCTTC. Translating gives CASSFRLFYGYTF.

On this clone itself: The same CDR3 arises from other DNA sequences in this sample as well. J is TRBJ2-3 and V is TRBV28; 8 bases agree with TRBD1. Per the germline V gene, CDR1 is MDHEN and CDR2 is SYDVKM. This CDR3 has 15 residues. V was pared by 5 bases and J by 2 bases, with 6 bases of the junction left unmatched. This chain's CDR3 is CASSPGQANTDTQYF. CDR3 nucleotide sequence: TGTGCCAGCAGTCCGGGACAGGCCAACACAGATACGCAGTATTTT.